The rows below give T cell receptor beta chains drawn from one sample of a study of blood T cells in healthy people across ages. TCRdb ran MiXCR on the 5' RACE reads and lists one entry per CDR3 protein. The data contain just over 1 million distinct CDR3 sequences, 40% to 45% of them seen just once; the ten biggest clones take up 18%. Sequencing was done on a sample of blood. These receptors originate from a woman in her sixties or seventies in good health. Both conserved end residues are trimmed from each CDR3.

J,V,CDR3
TRBJ2-7,TRBV12-3/TRBV12-4,ASGLAGTKGYEQY
TRBJ2-5,TRBV28,ASSSPGQEY
TRBJ2-7,TRBV3-1,ASSPGQGACGQY
TRBJ2-3,TRBV21-1,ASTRDRDRGYTDTQY
TRBJ1-2,TRBV7-2,ASSPASWGYT
TRBJ1-2,TRBV18,ASSPLGGSYGYT
TRBJ2-7,TRBV20-1,SARDPTGYEQY
TRBJ2-1,TRBV27,ASSSLVYEQF
TRBJ2-7,TRBV6-5,ASSDSGSSYEQY
TRBJ1-4,TRBV27,ASSRDRGVEKLF